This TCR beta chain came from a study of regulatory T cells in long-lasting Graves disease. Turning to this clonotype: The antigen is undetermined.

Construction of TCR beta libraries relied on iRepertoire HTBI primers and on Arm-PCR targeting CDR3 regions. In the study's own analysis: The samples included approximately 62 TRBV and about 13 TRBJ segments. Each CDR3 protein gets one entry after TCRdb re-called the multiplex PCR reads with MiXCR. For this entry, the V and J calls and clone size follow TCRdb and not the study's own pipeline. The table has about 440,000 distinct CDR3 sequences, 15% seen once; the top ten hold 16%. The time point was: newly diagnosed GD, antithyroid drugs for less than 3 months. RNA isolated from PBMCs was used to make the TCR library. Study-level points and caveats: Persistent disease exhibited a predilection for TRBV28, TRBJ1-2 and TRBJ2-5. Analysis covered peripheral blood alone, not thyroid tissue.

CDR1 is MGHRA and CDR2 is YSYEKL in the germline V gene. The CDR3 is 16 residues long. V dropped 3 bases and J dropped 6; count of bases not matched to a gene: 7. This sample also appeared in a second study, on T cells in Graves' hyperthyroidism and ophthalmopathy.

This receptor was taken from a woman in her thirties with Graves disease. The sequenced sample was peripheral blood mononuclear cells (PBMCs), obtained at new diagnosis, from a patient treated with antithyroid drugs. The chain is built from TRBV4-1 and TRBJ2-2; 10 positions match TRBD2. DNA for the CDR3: TGCGCCAGCAGCCAGTTCCTAGCGGGAGCTGCCGGGGAGCTGTTTTTT. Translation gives CASSQFLAGAAGELFF.